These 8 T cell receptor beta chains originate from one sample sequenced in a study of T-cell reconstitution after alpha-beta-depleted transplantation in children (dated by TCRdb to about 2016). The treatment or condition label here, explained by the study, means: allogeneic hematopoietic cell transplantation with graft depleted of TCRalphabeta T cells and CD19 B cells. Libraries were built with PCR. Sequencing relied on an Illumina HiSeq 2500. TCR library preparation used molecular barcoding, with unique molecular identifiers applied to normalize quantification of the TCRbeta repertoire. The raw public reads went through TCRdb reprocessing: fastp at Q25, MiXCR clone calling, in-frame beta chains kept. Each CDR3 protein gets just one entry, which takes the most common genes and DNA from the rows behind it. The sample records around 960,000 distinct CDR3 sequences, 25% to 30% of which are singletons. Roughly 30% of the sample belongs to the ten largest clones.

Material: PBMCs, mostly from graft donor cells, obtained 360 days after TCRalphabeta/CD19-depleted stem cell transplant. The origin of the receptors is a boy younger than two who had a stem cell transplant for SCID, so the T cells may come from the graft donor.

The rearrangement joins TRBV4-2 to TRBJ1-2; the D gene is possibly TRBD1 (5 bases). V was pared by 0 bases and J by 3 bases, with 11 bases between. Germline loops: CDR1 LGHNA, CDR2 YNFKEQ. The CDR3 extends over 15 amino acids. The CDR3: CASSQETRADYGYTF. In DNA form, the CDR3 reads TGTGCCAGCAGCCAAGAGACCAGGGCTGACTATGGCTACACCTTC.

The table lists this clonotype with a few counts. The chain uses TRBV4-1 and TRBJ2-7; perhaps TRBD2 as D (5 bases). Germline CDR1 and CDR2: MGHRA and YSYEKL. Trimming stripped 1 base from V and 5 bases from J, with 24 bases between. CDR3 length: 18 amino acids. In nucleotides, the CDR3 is TGCGCCAGCAGCCAAGCTGATGATCCGCGCAGAGGGTCCCACGAGCAGTACTTC. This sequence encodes CASSQADDPRRGSHEQYF.

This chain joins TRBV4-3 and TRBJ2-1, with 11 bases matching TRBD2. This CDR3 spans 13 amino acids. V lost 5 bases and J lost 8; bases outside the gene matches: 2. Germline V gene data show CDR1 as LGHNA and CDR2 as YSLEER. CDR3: CASSTTSGDEQFF. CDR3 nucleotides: TGCGCCAGCAGCACGACTAGCGGGGATGAGCAGTTCTTC.

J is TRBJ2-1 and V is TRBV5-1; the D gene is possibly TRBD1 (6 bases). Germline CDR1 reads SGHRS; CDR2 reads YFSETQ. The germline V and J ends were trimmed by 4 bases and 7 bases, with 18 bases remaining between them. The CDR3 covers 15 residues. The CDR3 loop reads CASSPLGGGINEQFF. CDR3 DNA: TGCGCCAGCAGCCCATTAGGGGGTGGAATTAATGAGCAGTTCTTC.

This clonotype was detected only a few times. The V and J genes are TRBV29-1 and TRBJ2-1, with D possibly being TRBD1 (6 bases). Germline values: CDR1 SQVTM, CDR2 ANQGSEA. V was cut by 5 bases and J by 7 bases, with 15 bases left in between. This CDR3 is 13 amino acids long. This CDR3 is CSVFIRQGNEQFF. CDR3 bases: TGCAGCGTTTTTATTCGTCAGGGGAATGAGCAGTTCTTC.

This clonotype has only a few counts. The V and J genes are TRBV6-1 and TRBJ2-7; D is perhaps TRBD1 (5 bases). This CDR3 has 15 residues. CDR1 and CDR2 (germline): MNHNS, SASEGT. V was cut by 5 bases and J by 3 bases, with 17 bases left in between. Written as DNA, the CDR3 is TGTGCCAGCAGTCTCCCAGGGAAGGCAAGCTACGAGCAGTACTTC. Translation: CASSLPGKASYEQYF.

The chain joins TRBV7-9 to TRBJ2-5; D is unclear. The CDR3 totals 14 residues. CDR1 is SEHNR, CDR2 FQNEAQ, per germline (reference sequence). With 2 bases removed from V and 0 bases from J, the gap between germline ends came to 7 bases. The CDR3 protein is CASSLITYQETQYF. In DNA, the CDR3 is TGTGCCAGCAGCTTAATAACCTACCAAGAGACCCAGTACTTC.

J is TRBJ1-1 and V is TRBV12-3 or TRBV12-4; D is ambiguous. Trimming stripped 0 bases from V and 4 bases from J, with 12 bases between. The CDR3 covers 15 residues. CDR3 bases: TGTGCCAGCAGTTTAGCGCAAGTGAGAGGCACTGAAGCTTTCTTT. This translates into CASSLAQVRGTEAFF.